Each of the 28 T cell receptor beta chains below was sequenced from the same sample in a study of blood T cell repertoires in COVID-19. TCRdb's copy holds only in-frame clones and misses some; the assay was immunoSEQ multiplex PCR. The sample consists of around 220,000 clones, 82% of them appearing once. Sequenced sample: peripheral blood. These receptors originate from a woman older than 75 with COVID-19, enrolled during active disease.

The V and J genes are TRBV4-2 and TRBJ2-7; D is possibly TRBD1 (5 bases). This CDR3 is built from 16 residues. The germline V and J ends were trimmed by 0 bases and 1 base, with 13 bases remaining between them. Germline V gene lookup returns CDR1 LGHNA and CDR2 YNFKEQ. The DNA of the CDR3 is TGTGCCAGCAGCCAAGACCAGGGCACATCATCCTACGAGCAGTACTTC. It is translated as CASSQDQGTSSYEQYF.

The table lists this clone with a count of one. The chain combines TRBV6-2 or TRBV6-3 with TRBJ2-7, with D possibly TRBD2 on 5 matching bases. The germline CDR1 and CDR2 sequences are MNHEY and SVGEGT. V lost 6 bases, J lost 7 bases, and 13 bases lay in between. The CDR3 has 12 residues. The chain's CDR3 is CASSPPGWEQYF. The CDR3 bases are TGTGCCAGCAGCCCCCCGGGGTGGGAGCAGTACTTC.

The chain employs TRBV28 and TRBJ2-5; 8 nucleotides align to TRBD1. The V gene's germline CDR1 is MDHEN and CDR2 SYDVKM. The J segment lost 1 base and the V segment lost 4 bases, leaving 2 bases of the junction unmatched. This CDR3 has 14 amino acids. The CDR3 sequence: CASSSGQVQETQYF. The CDR3 nucleotides read TGTGCCAGCAGTTCGGGACAGGTCCAAGAGACCCAGTACTTC.

The chain has TRBV20-1 and TRBJ1-2; D not certain. Germline loops: CDR1 DFQATT, CDR2 SNEGSKA (reference sequence). This CDR3 spans 10 amino acids. V was shortened by 5 bases and J by 4 bases, with 5 bases between the two germline ends. The CDR3 bases are TGCAGTGCTTTCCGCTATGGCTACACCTTC. It yields the protein CSAFRYGYTF.

This rearrangement joins TRBV9 to TRBJ2-7, with 9 bases aligning to TRBD1. The CDR3 spans 16 residues. Losses at the gene ends were 3 bases for V and 3 bases for J; bases not matched to a gene: 10. Germline lookup yields CDR1 SGDLS and CDR2 YYNGEE. CDR3 bases: TGTGCCAGCAGCGGCCCAGTGACAGGGGGAGGCTACGAGCAGTACTTC. Its protein product is CASSGPVTGGGYEQYF.

V is TRBV6-5 and J is TRBJ1-6; the D gene is possibly TRBD1 (5 bases). There are 15 residues in the CDR3. Germline CDR1 reads MNHEY; CDR2 reads SVGAGI. The germline V and J ends were trimmed by 7 bases and 6 bases, with 16 bases remaining between them. CDR3 sequence: CASTLQQGLNSPLHF. CDR3 bases: TGTGCCAGCACTTTACAGCAGGGACTTAATTCACCCCTCCACTTT.

The rearrangement uses TRBV9 and TRBJ2-1, with D unclear. The CDR3 spans 14 residues. V gave up 0 bases and J gave up 7 bases, with 11 bases separating them. Per germline, CDR1 SGDLS and CDR2 YYNGEE. Here the CDR3 DNA reads TGTGCCAGCAGCGTAGGCAATCTGCAGAATGAGCAGTTCTTC. Protein sequence: CASSVGNLQNEQFF. The complete variable domain, with remaining parts taken from reference TRBV9 and TRBJ2-1, reads DSGVTQTPKHLITATGQRVTLRCSPRSGDLSVYWYQQSLDQGLQFLIQYYNGEERAKGNILERFSAQQFPDLHSELNLSSLELGDSALYFCASSVGNLQNEQFFGPGTRLTVL.

This clone was counted only a few times. V and J are TRBV6-5 and TRBJ2-2; 8 nucleotides match TRBD2. The CDR3 has 16 residues. Germline-derived CDR1 and CDR2 are MNHEY and SVGAGI. Losses at the gene ends were 0 bases for V and 1 base for J; bases not matched to a gene: 1. The CDR3 region is CASSYSSGGNTGELFF. CDR3 coding DNA: TGTGCCAGCAGTTACTCGAGCGGGGGGAACACCGGGGAGCTGTTTTTT.

The chain combines TRBV28 with TRBJ1-1; D gene uncertain. Germline V gene lookup returns CDR1 MDHEN and CDR2 SYDVKM. Trimming removed 5 bases from V and 2 bases from J, with 9 bases in between. CDR3 size: 13 residues. The CDR3 spells CASSIQFNTEAFF. The CDR3 nucleotides read TGTGCCAGCAGTATACAATTCAACACTGAAGCTTTCTTT.

This clone was seen a single time. The J gene is TRBJ1-3, the V gene TRBV6-1, with D hard to call. V lost 9 bases and J lost 4, with 13 bases in between. Germline lookup yields CDR1 MNHNS and CDR2 SASEGT. This CDR3 is built from 13 residues. DNA of the CDR3: TGTGCCAGTCCGGTTCTGCCCGGAAACACCATATATTTT. As protein: CASPVLPGNTIYF.

The J gene is TRBJ1-1, the V gene TRBV29-1; possibly TRBD1 for D (6 bases). The V gene's germline CDR1 is SQVTM and CDR2 ANQGSEA. CDR3 length equals 13 residues. V gave up 2 bases and J gave up 6 bases, with 13 bases separating them. The CDR3 nucleotides read TGCAGCGTTGAACAGGGGATCAGGGCTGAAGCTTTCTTT. Its translation is CSVEQGIRAEAFF.

This clone was recorded at least ten times. The V and J genes are TRBV30 and TRBJ1-3, with TRBD1 matching over 8 bases. Germline loops: CDR1 GTSNPN, CDR2 SVGIG (reference sequence). This CDR3 spans 14 amino acids. After removal of 5 bases from V and 1 base from J, the junction contained 4 bases not matched to a gene. The CDR3 region has the DNA TGTGCCTGGCGGAGGACAGGGTCTGGAAACACCATATATTTT. Translating gives CAWRRTGSGNTIYF.

The chain recombines TRBV6-5 with TRBJ1-4, with 8 bases identical to TRBD1. V lost 0 bases and J lost 7; bases outside the gene matches: 4. This CDR3 is 15 amino acids long. CDR1 is MNHEY and CDR2 is SVGAGI in the germline V gene. The CDR3 DNA is TGTGCCAGCAGTTACTCCCGCAGGGGGCGTGAAAAACTGTTTTTT. Amino acid sequence: CASSYSRRGREKLFF.

This clone was counted once. The chain links TRBV9 to TRBJ1-1, with a weak D call TRBD1 (5 bases). The CDR3 contains 13 residues. CDR1 SGDLS and CDR2 YYNGEE come from the germline V gene. V lost 4 bases and J 1 base, leaving 8 bases between the germline ends. The CDR3 sequence: CASSLGQNTEAFF. The CDR3 bases are TGTGCCAGCAGCCTCGGACAGAACACTGAAGCTTTCTTT.

The gene calls are TRBV29-1 and TRBJ2-4; TRBD2 matches at 12 bases. The ends lost 7 bases at V and 7 bases at J; junction bases unmatched: 8. This CDR3 spans 14 amino acids. The germline V gene encodes CDR1 SQVTM and CDR2 ANQGSEA. CDR3 loop: CSAVTSGRGNIQYF. In DNA, the CDR3 is TGCAGCGCTGTGACTAGCGGGAGAGGGAACATTCAGTACTTC.

V usage is TRBV5-1 and J usage is TRBJ1-4, with D uncertain. The germline V and J ends were trimmed by 2 bases and 3 bases, with 8 bases remaining between them. CDR3 length equals 14 residues. Germline CDR1 and CDR2: SGHRS and YFSETQ. DNA for the CDR3: TGCGCCAGCAGCTTAATGAGTGCTAATGAAAAACTGTTTTTT. The encoded protein is CASSLMSANEKLFF.

The chain carries TRBV6-5 and TRBJ2-5, with TRBD2 matching 8 bases. This CDR3 spans 12 amino acids. V dropped 11 bases and J dropped 4; count of bases not matched to a gene: 6. Looked up from germline, CDR1 is MNHEY and CDR2 is SVGAGI. The CDR3 loop is CAVGTSIETQYF. Written as DNA, the CDR3 is TGTGCCGTAGGGACTAGTATAGAGACCCAGTACTTC.

The chain joins TRBV29-1 to TRBJ2-5, with 9 bases that match TRBD2. The V gene end was trimmed by 4 bases and the J gene end by 2 bases; junction bases not matched to a gene: 5. The V gene's germline CDR1 is SQVTM and CDR2 ANQGSEA. The CDR3 runs 14 residues. The CDR3 loop is CSVVLAGQQETQYF. CDR3 nucleotide sequence: TGCAGCGTTGTGCTAGCGGGGCAGCAAGAGACCCAGTACTTC.

This sequence joins TRBV4-3 and TRBJ1-1; 7 bases align to TRBD1. CDR1 and CDR2 (germline): LGHNA, YSLEER. The CDR3 has 16 residues. Trimming removed 4 bases from V and 5 bases from J; junction bases left unmatched: 13. The CDR3: CASSLYLLTGNTEAFF. DNA of the CDR3: TGCGCCAGCAGCCTCTATCTCCTGACAGGGAATACTGAAGCTTTCTTT.

This clone was observed a single time. The CDR3 DNA is TGTGCCAGCAGCTTAATCGTAACAGGCTACAATGAGCAGTTCTTC. Translated: CASSLIVTGYNEQFF. The V gene is TRBV7-3, the J gene TRBJ2-1, with D maybe TRBD1 (5 bases). The CDR3 length is 15 residues. The germline CDR1 and CDR2 sequences are SGHTA and FQGTGA. Trimming pared 1 base from V and 3 bases from J, leaving 10 bases between.

This clone was recorded a few times. J is TRBJ1-1 and V is TRBV30; no clear D gene. CDR3 length: 13 residues. Trimming removed 2 bases from V and 1 base from J, with 8 bases in between. CDR1 and CDR2 from the germline V gene are GTSNPN and SVGIG (reference sequence). For the CDR3, the DNA is TGTGCCTGGAGTCAGACATCGAACACTGAAGCTTTCTTT. Translated, it gives CAWSQTSNTEAFF. The full variable domain, completed using reference TRBV30 and TRBJ1-1, is SQTIHQWPATLVQPVGSPLSLECTVEGTSNPNLYWYRQAAGRGLQLLFYSVGIGQISSEVPQNLSASRPQDRQFILSSKKLLLSDSGFYLCAWSQTSNTEAFFGQGTRLTVV.

V usage is TRBV4-1 and J usage is TRBJ2-1; D is possibly TRBD1 (6 bases). Germline lookup yields CDR1 MGHRA and CDR2 YSYEKL. The V gene lost 0 bases and the J gene lost 6 bases, with 12 bases spanning the gap. The CDR3 has 15 residues. The CDR3 region has the DNA TGCGCCAGCAGCCAAGAAGGGGGTAGCCCCAATGAGCAGTTCTTC. Translating it yields CASSQEGGSPNEQFF.

V usage is TRBV3-1 (or the pseudogene TRBV3-2) and J usage is TRBJ2-3; TRBD2 aligns across 7 bases. CDR1 and CDR2 (germline): LGHDT, YNNKEL (reference sequence). The V segment lost 4 bases and the J segment 3 bases; nucleotides outside the gene matches: 7. CDR3 size: 15 residues. The CDR3, as DNA: TGTGCCAGCAGCCCTCGGACTAGTGGGACAGATACGCAGTATTTT. Protein sequence: CASSPRTSGTDTQYF.

CDR3 nucleotides: TGTGCCAGCTCCACCGGGGGGATGGATCTCCTCCTAAGGGATGGCTACACCTTC. Translated: CASSTGGMDLLLRDGYTF. The V and J genes are TRBV18 and TRBJ1-2, with D perhaps matching TRBD1 (5 bases). Germline V gene lookup returns CDR1 KGHSH and CDR2 LQKENI. The CDR3 contains 18 residues. V lost 6 bases and J lost 6, with 29 bases in between.

Concerning this clone: This same CDR3 is encoded by further DNA sequences in the sample. The genes are TRBV2 and TRBJ2-5; D unclear. This CDR3 is 13 amino acids long. V was pared by 5 bases and J by 1 base, with 8 bases between. Germline CDR1 SNHLY, CDR2 FYNNEI. The DNA of the CDR3 is TGTGCCAGCAGTCGAACAGTCCAAGAGACCCAGTACTTC. Protein sequence: CASSRTVQETQYF.

This clone showed up just once. The CDR3 coding sequence is TGTGCCAGCAGCTTAAAACCGGGCCCGGCGCCCAGGGGCCTAATCAGGGGTCAGCCCCAGCATTTT. Translating gives CASSLKPGPAPRGLIRGQPQHF. The genes are TRBV7-3 and TRBJ1-5, with a tentative D call TRBD1 (6 bases). The V gene's germline CDR1 is SGHTA and CDR2 FQGTGA. V was cut by 1 base and J by 6 bases, with 34 bases left in between. CDR3 length: 22 amino acids. The full variable domain, completed using reference TRBV7-3 and TRBJ1-5, is GAGVSQTPSNKVTEKGKYVELRCDPISGHTALYWYRQSLGQGPEFLIYFQGTGAADDSGLPNDRFFAVRPEGSVSTLKIQRTERGDSAVYLCASSLKPGPAPRGLIRGQPQHFGDGTRLSIL.

This clone was detected once. The CDR3: CASRATTGSEAFF. The CDR3 region has the DNA TGTGCCAGCAGGGCAACTACAGGGAGTGAAGCTTTCTTT. The V call is TRBV12-3 or TRBV12-4, the J call TRBJ1-1, with D tentatively TRBD1 (6 bases). V lost 6 bases to trimming and J lost 7 bases, with 15 bases between them. The CDR3 loop spans 13 amino acids.

This chain connects TRBV6-1 to TRBJ1-4; 10 bases map to TRBD1. CDR1 is MNHNS, CDR2 SASEGT, per germline. The CDR3 contains 14 residues. V lost 5 bases to trimming and J lost 7 bases; unmatched junction nucleotides: 4. As DNA, the CDR3 is TGTGCCAGCAGTAGCGACAGGGGGCGTGAAAAACTGTTTTTT. Translated, it gives CASSSDRGREKLFF.